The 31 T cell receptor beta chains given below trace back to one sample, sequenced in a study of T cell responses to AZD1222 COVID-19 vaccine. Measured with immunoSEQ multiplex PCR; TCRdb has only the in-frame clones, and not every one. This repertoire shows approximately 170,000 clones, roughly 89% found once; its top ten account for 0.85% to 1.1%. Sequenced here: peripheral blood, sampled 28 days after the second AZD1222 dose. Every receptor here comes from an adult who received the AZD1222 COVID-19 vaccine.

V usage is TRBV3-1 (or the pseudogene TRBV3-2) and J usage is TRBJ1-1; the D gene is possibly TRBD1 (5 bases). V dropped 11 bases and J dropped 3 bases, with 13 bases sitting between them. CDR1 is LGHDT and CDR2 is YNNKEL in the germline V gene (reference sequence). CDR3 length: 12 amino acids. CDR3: CACQDTDTEAFF. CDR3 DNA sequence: TGTGCCTGCCAGGACACGGACACTGAAGCTTTCTTT.

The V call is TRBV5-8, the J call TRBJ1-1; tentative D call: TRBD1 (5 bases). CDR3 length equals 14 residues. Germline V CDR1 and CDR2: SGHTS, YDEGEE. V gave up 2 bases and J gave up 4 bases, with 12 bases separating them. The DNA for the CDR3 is TGTGCCAGCAGCTTTACAGGTATCGCCACTGAAGCTTTCTTT. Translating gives CASSFTGIATEAFF. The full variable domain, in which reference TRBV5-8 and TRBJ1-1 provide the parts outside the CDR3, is EAGVTQSPTHLIKTRGQQATLRCSPISGHTSVYWYQQALGLGLQFLLWYDEGEERNRGNFPPRFSGRQFPNYSSELNVNALELEDSALYLCASSFTGIATEAFFGQGTRLTVV.

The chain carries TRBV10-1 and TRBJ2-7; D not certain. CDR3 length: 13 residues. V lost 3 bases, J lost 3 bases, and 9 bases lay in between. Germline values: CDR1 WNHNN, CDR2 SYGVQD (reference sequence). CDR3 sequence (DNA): TGCGCCAGCAGTGAACGGATCGGCTACGAGCAGTACTTC. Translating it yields CASSERIGYEQYF.

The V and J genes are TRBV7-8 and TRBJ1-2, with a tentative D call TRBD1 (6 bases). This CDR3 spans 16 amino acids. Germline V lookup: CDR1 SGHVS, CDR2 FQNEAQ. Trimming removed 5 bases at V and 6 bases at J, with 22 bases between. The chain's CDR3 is CASSALMGAPFDGYTF. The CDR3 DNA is TGTGCCAGCAGCGCCTTAATGGGGGCGCCCTTTGATGGCTACACCTTC.

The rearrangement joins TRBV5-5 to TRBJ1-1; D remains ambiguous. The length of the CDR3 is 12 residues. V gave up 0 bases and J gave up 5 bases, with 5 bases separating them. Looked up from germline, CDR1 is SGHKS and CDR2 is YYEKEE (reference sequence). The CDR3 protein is CASSLEDTEAFF. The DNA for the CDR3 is TGTGCCAGCAGCTTGGAAGATACTGAAGCTTTCTTT.

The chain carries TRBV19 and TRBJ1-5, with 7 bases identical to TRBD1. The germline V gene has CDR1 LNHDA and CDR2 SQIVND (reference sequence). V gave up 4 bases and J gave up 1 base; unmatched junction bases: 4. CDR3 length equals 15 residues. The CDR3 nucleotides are TGTGCCAGTAGTACAACGGGACAGAGCAATCAGCCCCAGCATTTT. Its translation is CASSTTGQSNQPQHF.

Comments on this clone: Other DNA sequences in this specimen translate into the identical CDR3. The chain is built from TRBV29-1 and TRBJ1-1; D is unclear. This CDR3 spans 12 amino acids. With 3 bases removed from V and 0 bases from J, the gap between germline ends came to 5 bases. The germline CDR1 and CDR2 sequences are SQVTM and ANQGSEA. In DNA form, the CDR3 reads TGCAGCGTTGACTCAGTGAACACTGAAGCTTTCTTT. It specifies CSVDSVNTEAFF.

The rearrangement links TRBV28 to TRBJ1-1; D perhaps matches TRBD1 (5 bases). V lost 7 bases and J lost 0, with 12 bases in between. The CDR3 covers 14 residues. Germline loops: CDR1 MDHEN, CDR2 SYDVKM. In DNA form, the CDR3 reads TGTGCCAGCACCTTCGGGGACCTGAACACTGAAGCTTTCTTT. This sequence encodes CASTFGDLNTEAFF. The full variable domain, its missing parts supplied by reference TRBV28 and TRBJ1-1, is DVKVTQSSRYLVKRTGEKVFLECVQDMDHENMFWYRQDPGLGLRLIYFSYDVKMKEKGDIPEGYSVSREKKERFSLILESASTNQTSMYLCASTFGDLNTEAFFGQGTRLTVV.

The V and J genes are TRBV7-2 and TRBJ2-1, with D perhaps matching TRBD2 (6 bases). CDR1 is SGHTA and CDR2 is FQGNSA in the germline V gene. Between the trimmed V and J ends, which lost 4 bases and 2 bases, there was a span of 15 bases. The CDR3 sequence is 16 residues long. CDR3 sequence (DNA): TGTGCCAGCAGCTCAAATAGGCCGGGGGCCTACAATGAGCAGTTCTTC. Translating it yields CASSSNRPGAYNEQFF.

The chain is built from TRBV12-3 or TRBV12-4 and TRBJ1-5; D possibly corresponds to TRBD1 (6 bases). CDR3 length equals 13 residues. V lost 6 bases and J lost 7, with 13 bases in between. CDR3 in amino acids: CASRPRGWQPQHF. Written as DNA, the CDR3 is TGTGCCAGCAGGCCTAGGGGGTGGCAGCCCCAGCATTTT.

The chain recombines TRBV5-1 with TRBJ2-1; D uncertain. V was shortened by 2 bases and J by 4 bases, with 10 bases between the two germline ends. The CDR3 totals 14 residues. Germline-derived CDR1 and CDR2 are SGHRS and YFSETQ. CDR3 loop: CASSLGNSYNEQFF. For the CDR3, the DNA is TGCGCCAGCAGCTTAGGGAACAGTTACAATGAGCAGTTCTTC.

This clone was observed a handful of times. The CDR3 sequence: CASSPEGYEQYF. The CDR3 DNA reads as TGTGCCAGCAGCCCAGAGGGGTACGAGCAGTACTTC. The chain combines TRBV7-9 with TRBJ2-7; either TRBD1 or TRBD2 may supply D (5 bases each). Per germline, CDR1 SEHNR and CDR2 FQNEAQ (reference sequence). Trimming shortened V by 5 bases and J by 4 bases, and 9 bases separated the two germline ends. CDR3 length equals 12 residues.

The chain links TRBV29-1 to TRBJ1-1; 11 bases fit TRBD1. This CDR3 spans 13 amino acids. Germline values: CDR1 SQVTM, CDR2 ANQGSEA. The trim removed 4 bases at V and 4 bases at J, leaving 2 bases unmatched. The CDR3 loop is CSVVGQGGTEAFF. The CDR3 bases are TGCAGCGTTGTGGGACAGGGGGGCACTGAAGCTTTCTTT.

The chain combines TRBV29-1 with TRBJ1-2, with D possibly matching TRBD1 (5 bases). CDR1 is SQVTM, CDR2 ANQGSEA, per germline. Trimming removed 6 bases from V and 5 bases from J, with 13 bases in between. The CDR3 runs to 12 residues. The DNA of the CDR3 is TGCAGCGTGGCCGGGACTGAGTATGGCTACACCTTC. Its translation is CSVAGTEYGYTF.

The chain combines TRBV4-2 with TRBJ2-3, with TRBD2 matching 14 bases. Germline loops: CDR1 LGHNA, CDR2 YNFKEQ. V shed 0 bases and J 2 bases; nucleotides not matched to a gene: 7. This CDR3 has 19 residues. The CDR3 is CASSQERTSGGFPTDTQYF. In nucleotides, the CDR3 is TGTGCCAGCAGCCAAGAAAGGACTAGCGGGGGGTTTCCCACAGATACGCAGTATTTT.

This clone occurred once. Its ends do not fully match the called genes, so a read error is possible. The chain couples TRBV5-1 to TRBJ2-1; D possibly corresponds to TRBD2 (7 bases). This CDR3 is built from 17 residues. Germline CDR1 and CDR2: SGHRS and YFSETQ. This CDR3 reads CASSLGVGGPSYNEQFF. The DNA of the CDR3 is TGCGCCAGCAGTTTGGGGGTCGGGGGGCCCTCCTACAATGAGCAGTTCTTC.

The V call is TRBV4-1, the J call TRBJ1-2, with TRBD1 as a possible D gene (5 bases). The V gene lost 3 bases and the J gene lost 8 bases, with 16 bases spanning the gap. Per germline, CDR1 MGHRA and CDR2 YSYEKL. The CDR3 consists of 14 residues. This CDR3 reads CASSQWLGREGYTF. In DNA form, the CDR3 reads TGCGCCAGCAGCCAGTGGTTGGGGCGGGAAGGCTACACCTTC.

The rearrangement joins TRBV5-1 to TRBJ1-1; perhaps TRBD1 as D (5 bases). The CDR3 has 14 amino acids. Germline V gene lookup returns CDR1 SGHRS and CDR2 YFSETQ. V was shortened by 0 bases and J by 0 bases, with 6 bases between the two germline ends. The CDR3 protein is CASSLETVNTEAFF. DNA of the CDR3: TGCGCCAGCAGCTTGGAGACAGTGAACACTGAAGCTTTCTTT. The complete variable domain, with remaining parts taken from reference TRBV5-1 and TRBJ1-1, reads KAGVTQTPRYLIKTRGQQVTLSCSPISGHRSVSWYQQTPGQGLQFLFEYFSETQRNKGNFPGRFSGRQFSNSRSEMNVSTLELGDSALYLCASSLETVNTEAFFGQGTRLTVV.

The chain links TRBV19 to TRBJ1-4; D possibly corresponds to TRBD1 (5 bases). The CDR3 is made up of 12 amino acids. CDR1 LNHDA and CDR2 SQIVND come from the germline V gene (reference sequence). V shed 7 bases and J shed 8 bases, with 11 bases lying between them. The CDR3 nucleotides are TGTGCCAGTACGGAGGGGCGAGAAAAACTGTTTTTT. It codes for CASTEGREKLFF.

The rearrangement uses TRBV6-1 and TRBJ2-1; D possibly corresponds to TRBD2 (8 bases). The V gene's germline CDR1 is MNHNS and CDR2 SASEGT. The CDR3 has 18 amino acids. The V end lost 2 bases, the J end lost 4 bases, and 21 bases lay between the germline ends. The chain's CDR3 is CASSEWGLEGAEYNEQFF. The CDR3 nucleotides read TGTGCCAGCAGTGAATGGGGACTAGAGGGGGCGGAGTACAATGAGCAGTTCTTC.

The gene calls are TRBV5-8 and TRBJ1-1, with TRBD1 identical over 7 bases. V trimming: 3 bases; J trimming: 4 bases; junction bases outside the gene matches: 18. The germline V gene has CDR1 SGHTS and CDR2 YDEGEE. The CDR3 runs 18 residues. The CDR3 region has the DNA TGTGCCAGCAGCTCCACACCGACAGGGTGGGTTAAGGGCACTGAAGCTTTCTTT. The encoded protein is CASSSTPTGWVKGTEAFF.

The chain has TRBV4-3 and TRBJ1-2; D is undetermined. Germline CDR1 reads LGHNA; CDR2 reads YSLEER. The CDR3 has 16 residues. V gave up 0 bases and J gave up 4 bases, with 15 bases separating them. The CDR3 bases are TGCGCCAGCAGCCAAGATAGGTTGGTAGAGCTCTATGGCTACACCTTC. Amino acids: CASSQDRLVELYGYTF.

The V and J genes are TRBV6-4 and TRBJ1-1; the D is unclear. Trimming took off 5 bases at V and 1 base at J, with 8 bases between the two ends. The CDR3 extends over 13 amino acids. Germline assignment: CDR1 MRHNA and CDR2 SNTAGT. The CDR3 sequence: CASSLVENTEAFF. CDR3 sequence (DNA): TGTGCCAGCAGTCTGGTGGAGAACACTGAAGCTTTCTTT.

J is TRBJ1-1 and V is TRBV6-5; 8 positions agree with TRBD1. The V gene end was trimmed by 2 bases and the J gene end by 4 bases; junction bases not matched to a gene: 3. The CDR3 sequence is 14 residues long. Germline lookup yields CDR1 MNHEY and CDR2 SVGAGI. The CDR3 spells CASSYRTGTTEAFF. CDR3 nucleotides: TGTGCCAGCAGTTACCGGACAGGGACCACTGAAGCTTTCTTT.

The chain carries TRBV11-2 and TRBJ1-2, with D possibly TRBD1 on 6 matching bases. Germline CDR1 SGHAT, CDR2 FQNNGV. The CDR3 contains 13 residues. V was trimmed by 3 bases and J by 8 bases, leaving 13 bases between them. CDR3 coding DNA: TGTGCCAGCAGCTTTAGTGGACAGCAGGGCTACACCTTC. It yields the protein CASSFSGQQGYTF.

The CDR3 is CASSLAGDRGMGYTF. Here the CDR3 DNA reads TGCGCCAGCAGCTTGGCCGGCGACAGGGGAATGGGCTACACCTTC. The chain links TRBV5-1 to TRBJ1-2, with 8 bases aligning to TRBD1. J lost 8 bases, V lost 0 bases, and 9 bases had no gene match. The CDR3 spans 15 residues. The germline V gene has CDR1 SGHRS and CDR2 YFSETQ.

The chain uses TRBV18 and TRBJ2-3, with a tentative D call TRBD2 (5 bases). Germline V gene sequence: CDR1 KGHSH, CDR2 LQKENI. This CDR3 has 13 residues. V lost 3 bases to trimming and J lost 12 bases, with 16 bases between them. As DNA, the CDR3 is TGTGCCAGCTCACCTCCCTCCAATGCGGGTCAGTATTTT. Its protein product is CASSPPSNAGQYF.

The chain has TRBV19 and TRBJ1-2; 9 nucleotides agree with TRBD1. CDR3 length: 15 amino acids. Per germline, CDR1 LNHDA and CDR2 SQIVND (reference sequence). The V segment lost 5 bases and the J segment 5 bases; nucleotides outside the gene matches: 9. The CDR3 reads CASSLTGTGKYGYTF. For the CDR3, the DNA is TGTGCCAGTAGTCTCACGGGGACAGGGAAGTATGGCTACACCTTC.

CDR3 residues: CASSLVGGQATSTDTQYF. CDR3 nucleotide sequence: TGTGCCAGCAGCTTGGTAGGCGGACAGGCAACTAGCACAGATACGCAGTATTTT. V and J are TRBV5-6 and TRBJ2-3, with 7 bases matching TRBD1. CDR3 length equals 18 residues. The germline V gene has CDR1 SGHDT and CDR2 YYEEEE. The junction had 10 bases not matched to a gene; V was cut back by 0 bases and J by 0 bases.

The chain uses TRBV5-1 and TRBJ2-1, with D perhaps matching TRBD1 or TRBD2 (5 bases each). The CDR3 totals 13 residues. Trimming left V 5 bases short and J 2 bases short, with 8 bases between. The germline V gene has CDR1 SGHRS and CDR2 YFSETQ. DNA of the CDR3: TGCGCCAGCAGGGGGGTAGCCTACAATGAGCAGTTCTTC. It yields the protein CASRGVAYNEQFF.

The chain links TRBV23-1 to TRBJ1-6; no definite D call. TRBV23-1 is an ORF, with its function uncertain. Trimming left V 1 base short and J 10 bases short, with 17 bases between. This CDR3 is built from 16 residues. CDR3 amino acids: CASSQFRGSLGSPLHF. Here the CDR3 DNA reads TGCGCCAGCAGTCAATTCCGAGGAAGTCTGGGCTCACCCCTCCACTTT.